Presented here are 2 T cell receptor beta chains from one specimen sequenced in a study of beta chain features in type 1 diabetes. Of the isolated RNA, all was reverse transcribed, and so the sequenced material was expressed TCRB transcripts. Libraries were prepared by immunoSEQ multiplex PCR; TCRdb keeps only in-frame clonotypes and omits some of them. This repertoire shows 200,000 to 250,000 clones, 11% found once; its top ten account for 1% to 1.5%. Input material: central memory CD4+ T cells from blood. The receptors stem from a man younger than 35 in good health.

The chain joins TRBV7-3 to TRBJ2-1; 9 bases match TRBD1. The CDR3 has 17 amino acids. The trim removed 5 bases at V and 5 bases at J, leaving 13 bases unmatched. Germline V gene data show CDR1 as SGHTA and CDR2 as FQGTGA. The CDR3 nucleotides are TGTGCCAGCAGCCAGGAGCCCGGGACAGGGATTCACAATGAGCAGTTCTTC. Amino acids: CASSQEPGTGIHNEQFF.

The chain has TRBV4-3 and TRBJ2-7; 11 nucleotides match TRBD1. The CDR3 spans 15 residues. Germline V CDR1 and CDR2: LGHNA, YSLEER. With V trimmed by 1 base and J by 5 bases, 4 bases remained unmatched. CDR3 amino acids: CASSQVRTGGHEQYF. The CDR3 nucleotides read TGCGCCAGCAGCCAAGTACGGACAGGGGGCCACGAGCAGTACTTC.